Below are 21 T cell receptor beta chains sequenced from a single sample in a study of sequential checkpoint blockade in melanoma. The treatment: randomized to nivolumab then ipilimumab (arm A) or the reverse (arm B). Only in-frame clones appear in the TCRdb table, and some are missing; sequencing was by immunoSEQ multiplex PCR. The table lists some 30,000 clones, about 89% of them singletons. The sequencing here drew on CD8+ T cells sorted from blood (inferred from file names), taken from a patient given nivolumab and ipilimumab in sequence. These receptors all stem from a human donor with melanoma.

This sequence joins TRBV15 and TRBJ2-1; D remains unclear. V gave up 6 bases and J gave up 5 bases, with 14 bases separating them. The V gene's germline CDR1 is LNHNV and CDR2 YYDKDF (reference sequence). This CDR3 has 14 residues. The CDR3 DNA sequence: TGTGCCACCAGTCGTACCGGGTACGACAATGAGCAGTTCTTC. Its translation: CATSRTGYDNEQFF.

Concerning this clone itself: This specimen includes other DNA sequences encoding the same CDR3. The chain links TRBV13 to TRBJ2-1; 8 bases match TRBD2. The germline CDR1 and CDR2 sequences are PRHDT and FYEKMQ (reference sequence). With 4 bases clipped from V and 5 bases from J, the junction kept 13 bases outside the gene matches. The CDR3 sequence is 17 residues long. This chain's CDR3 is CASSSTRGGPENNEQFF. CDR3 nucleotide sequence: TGTGCCAGCAGCTCCACCCGCGGGGGGCCGGAAAACAATGAGCAGTTCTTC.

This clone has a handful of counts. This chain connects TRBV29-1 to TRBJ2-1; maybe TRBD2 (6 bases). This CDR3 has 14 amino acids. Looked up from germline, CDR1 is SQVTM and CDR2 is ANQGSEA. V was cut by 3 bases and J by 5 bases, with 14 bases left in between. Here the CDR3 reads CSVDVSGGDNEQFF. CDR3 DNA sequence: TGCAGCGTTGATGTTAGCGGAGGGGACAATGAGCAGTTCTTC.

V gene TRBV5-6 combines with J gene TRBJ2-2, with a tentative D call TRBD1 (8 bases). CDR1 is SGHDT and CDR2 is YYEEEE in the germline V gene. Trimming cost V 3 bases and J 1 base, with 16 bases left between them. This CDR3 comprises 17 residues. The chain's CDR3 is CASSSWSGTGNTGELFF. CDR3 coding DNA: TGTGCCAGCAGCTCGTGGAGCGGGACAGGGAACACCGGGGAGCTGTTTTTT. Full variable domain (remainder filled in from reference TRBV5-6 and TRBJ2-2): DAGVTQSPTHLIKTRGQQVTLRCSPKSGHDTVSWYQQALGQGPQFIFQYYEEEERQRGNFPDRFSGHQFPNYSSELNVNALLLGDSALYLCASSSWSGTGNTGELFFGEGSRLTVL.

This chain joins TRBV4-3 and TRBJ1-2, with D hard to call. V was shortened by 0 bases and J by 4 bases, with 12 bases between the two germline ends. The CDR3 has 15 residues. Germline CDR1 LGHNA, CDR2 YSLEER. In DNA form, the CDR3 reads TGCGCCAGCAGCCAAGATCTGCAGACAATCTATGGCTACACCTTC. Encoded protein: CASSQDLQTIYGYTF.

The rearrangement joins TRBV27 to TRBJ2-1, with 7 bases that match TRBD1. The CDR3 runs to 15 residues. After removal of 1 base from V and 2 bases from J, the junction contained 2 bases not matched to a gene. The germline CDR1 and CDR2 sequences are MNHEY and SMNVEV (reference sequence). CDR3 DNA: TGTGCCAGCAGTTTATTGGGGACAGCCTACAATGAGCAGTTCTTC. This gives the protein CASSLLGTAYNEQFF.

The chain joins TRBV7-2 to TRBJ1-4; TRBD1 agrees at 10 bases. CDR1 SGHTA and CDR2 FQGNSA come from the germline V gene. The junction had 9 bases not matched to a gene; V was cut back by 5 bases and J by 3 bases. The CDR3 loop spans 17 amino acids. The CDR3 sequence is CASSRRDRGSSNEKLFF. The DNA of the CDR3 is TGTGCCAGCAGCCGCCGGGACAGGGGATCGTCTAATGAAAAACTGTTTTTT.

The chain joins TRBV27 to TRBJ1-1, with D hard to call. Germline V gene data show CDR1 as MNHEY and CDR2 as SMNVEV (reference sequence). Trimming took 2 bases from V and 0 from J, leaving 7 bases between them. The CDR3 is made up of 14 amino acids. CDR3 protein: CASSLSSVNTEAFF. In DNA form, the CDR3 reads TGTGCCAGCAGTTTAAGCTCCGTGAACACTGAAGCTTTCTTT.

The V gene is TRBV27, the J gene TRBJ2-7, with 8 bases identical to TRBD1. This CDR3 comprises 14 residues. V trimming: 10 bases; J trimming: 3 bases; junction bases outside the gene matches: 11. Germline assignment: CDR1 MNHEY and CDR2 SMNVEV (reference sequence). CDR3 sequence reads: CATMPGTGLYEQYF. Written as DNA, the CDR3 is TGTGCCACCATGCCGGGGACAGGTCTCTACGAGCAGTACTTC.

The chain links TRBV28 to TRBJ2-5, with D unresolved. V was shortened by 7 bases and J by 1 base, with 16 bases between the two germline ends. From germline, CDR1 is MDHEN and CDR2 SYDVKM. The CDR3 totals 15 residues. As DNA, the CDR3 is TGTGCCAGCAACCTCCCCGGCGGCTCCCAAGAGACCCAGTACTTC. Its translation: CASNLPGGSQETQYF.

This chain uses TRBV5-1 with TRBJ1-1, with 7 bases aligning to TRBD1. The ends lost 2 bases at V and 0 bases at J; junction bases unmatched: 10. Per germline, CDR1 SGHRS and CDR2 YFSETQ. This CDR3 comprises 17 residues. CDR3 DNA sequence: TGCGCCAGCAGCTTATTTGCCGGCGGGACAGTGAACACTGAAGCTTTCTTT. The encoded protein is CASSLFAGGTVNTEAFF.

This chain uses TRBV28 with TRBJ2-1, with 7 bases that match TRBD1. The J segment lost 0 bases and the V segment lost 5 bases, leaving 4 bases of the junction unmatched. Per the germline V gene, CDR1 is MDHEN and CDR2 is SYDVKM. The CDR3 is 15 residues long. The CDR3 coding sequence is TGTGCCAGCAGTAGCTACAGGGGCTCCTACAATGAGCAGTTCTTC. Translation gives CASSSYRGSYNEQFF.

This clone was seen once. The chain links TRBV4-1 to TRBJ2-3, with 10 bases fitting TRBD1. V was clipped by 0 bases and J by 3 bases; unmatched bases: 3. The CDR3 runs to 16 residues. The germline V gene encodes CDR1 MGHRA and CDR2 YSYEKL. CDR3 nucleotides: TGCGCCAGCAGCCAAGATCGGGGACAGGGGACAGATACGCAGTATTTT. Encoded protein: CASSQDRGQGTDTQYF.

V is TRBV13 and J is TRBJ2-5, with D maybe TRBD2 (6 bases). TRBJ2-7 matches the DNA end more closely, so the J call is doubtful. Germline values: CDR1 PRHDT, CDR2 FYEKMQ (reference sequence). The CDR3 length is 14 residues. CDR3 coding DNA: TGTGCCAGCAGCACCGTCGGGACTCCCTACGAGCAGTACTTC. Encoded protein: CASSTVGTPYEQYF.

This clone was seen only a few times. This sequence joins TRBV4-3 and TRBJ2-6; D uncertain. The length of the CDR3 is 16 residues. From germline, CDR1 is LGHNA and CDR2 YSLEER. The V end lost 0 bases, the J end lost 1 base, and 7 bases lay between the germline ends. The CDR3 protein is CASSQDVPSGANVLTF. The DNA for the CDR3 is TGCGCCAGCAGCCAAGACGTCCCGTCTGGGGCCAACGTCCTGACTTTC.

This rearrangement joins TRBV28 to TRBJ1-2; no clear D. The CDR3 sequence is 13 residues long. V was cut by 2 bases and J by 4 bases, with 8 bases left in between. Germline lookup yields CDR1 MDHEN and CDR2 SYDVKM. CDR3 in DNA: TGTGCCAGCAGTTTAACCCACACCTATGGCTACACCTTC. It specifies CASSLTHTYGYTF.

V usage is TRBV9 and J usage is TRBJ1-2; maybe TRBD1 (5 bases). Trimming removed 2 bases at V and 8 bases at J, with 10 bases between. Germline V gene sequence: CDR1 SGDLS, CDR2 YYNGEE. The CDR3 runs to 12 residues. CDR3 in amino acids: CASSVQGGGYTF. The DNA of the CDR3 is TGTGCCAGCAGCGTCCAGGGCGGCGGCTACACCTTC.

The V gene is TRBV7-2, the J gene TRBJ1-2; D unclear. V lost 5 bases and J 5 bases, leaving 21 bases between the germline ends. The germline CDR1 and CDR2 sequences are SGHTA and FQGNSA. The CDR3 sequence is 16 residues long. This CDR3 is CASSPYSRGSSYGYTF. CDR3 in DNA: TGTGCCAGCAGCCCGTACTCTCGTGGTTCGTCATATGGCTACACCTTC.

The gene calls are TRBV7-6 and TRBJ2-1; TRBD1 is a possible D gene (5 bases). This CDR3 comprises 15 residues. Per germline, CDR1 SGHVS and CDR2 FNYEAQ. The V and J ends lost 2 bases and 1 base respectively, with 9 bases between them. This CDR3 reads CASSLRSGSYNEQFF. DNA for the CDR3: TGTGCCAGCAGCTTACGGTCAGGGTCCTACAATGAGCAGTTCTTC.

This sequence joins TRBV27 and TRBJ1-6; tentatively, D is TRBD1 (5 bases). V was clipped by 5 bases and J by 7 bases, with 9 bases between them. The CDR3 sequence is 13 residues long. The germline V gene has CDR1 MNHEY and CDR2 SMNVEV (reference sequence). The chain's CDR3 is CASSPRQNSPLHF. The CDR3 DNA reads TGTGCCAGCAGTCCCAGACAGAATTCACCCCTCCACTTT.

The chain joins TRBV19 to TRBJ2-5; 7 nucleotides match TRBD2. Trimming removed 5 bases from V and 4 bases from J; junction bases left unmatched: 10. Germline CDR1 reads LNHDA; CDR2 reads SQIVND (reference sequence). The CDR3 is made up of 15 amino acids. The CDR3 here is CASSWGQGGRETQYF. CDR3 coding DNA: TGTGCCAGTAGTTGGGGCCAGGGAGGGAGAGAGACCCAGTACTTC.